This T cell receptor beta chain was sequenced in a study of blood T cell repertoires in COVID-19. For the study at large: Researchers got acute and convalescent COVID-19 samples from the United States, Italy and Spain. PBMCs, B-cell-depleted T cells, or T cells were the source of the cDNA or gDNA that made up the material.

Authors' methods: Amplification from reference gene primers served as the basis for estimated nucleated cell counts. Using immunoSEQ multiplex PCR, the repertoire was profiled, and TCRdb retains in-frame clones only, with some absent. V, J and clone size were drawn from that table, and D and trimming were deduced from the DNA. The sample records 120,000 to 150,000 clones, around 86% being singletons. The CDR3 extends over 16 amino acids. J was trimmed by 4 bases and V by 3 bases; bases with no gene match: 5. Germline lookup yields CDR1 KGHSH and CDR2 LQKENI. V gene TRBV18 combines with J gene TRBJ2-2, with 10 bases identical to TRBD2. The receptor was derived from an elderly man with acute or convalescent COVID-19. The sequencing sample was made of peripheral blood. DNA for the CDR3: TGTGCCAGCTCACCCTCAGCGGGGGGGCCCACCGGGGAGCTGTTTTTT. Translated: CASSPSAGGPTGELFF.